The following is a TCR beta chain sequence with its context. Its antigen is unidentified. The germline CDR1 and CDR2 sequences are SGHRS and YFSETQ. V lost 3 bases, J lost 1 base, and 25 bases lay in between. CDR3 size: 19 residues. This specimen comes from a study of PD-1 blockade in classical Hodgkin lymphoma. Whole-study context: Every 2 weeks, patients had 3 mg/kg nivolumab intravenously.

As to time point: cycle 4 day 1 (C4D1), after 5 to 7 weeks of nivolumab. Each patient experienced a relapse that followed autologous stem cell transplantation, and brentuximab vedotin exposure varied. Repertoires were generated with immunoSEQ multiplex PCR, while TCRdb's copy carries only in-frame clones and drops some. In the table there are about 50,000 clones, nearly 90% of which are singletons. Overall study results and limits: Patients who responded completely had about the same baseline diversity as newly diagnosed patients. Healthy donors reportedly exceeded newly diagnosed patients in baseline TCR diversity.

This TCR derives from a human donor with classical Hodgkin lymphoma. The V call is TRBV5-1, the J call TRBJ1-1; a possible D gene is TRBD1 (6 bases). The sample here was peripheral blood mononuclear cells (PBMCs), taken before the fourth cycle of nivolumab. CDR3 in amino acids: CASSSLRQDSLQTNTEAFF. CDR3 in DNA: TGCGCCAGCAGCTCTCTACGACAGGACAGCTTGCAAACGAACACTGAAGCTTTCTTT.